This TCR beta chain originates from a study of cytomegalovirus exposure and HLA in healthy donors. 60 Vbeta and 13 Jbeta primers were used in PCR. The protocol was immunoSEQ multiplex PCR, while the TCRdb copy is restricted to in-frame clones and leaves out a portion. This table holds 150,000 to 200,000 clones, 80% to 90% found once. Trimming cost V 2 bases and J 7 bases; bases outside gene matches: 6. There are 14 residues in the CDR3. CDR1 and CDR2 (germline): MNHNY, SVGAGI (reference sequence). The receptor's source is a woman aged 18-30 years in good health and CMV-seropositive. This chain joins TRBV6-6 and TRBJ1-2; TRBD1 agrees at 8 bases. Sequences were obtained from PBMCs. CDR3 DNA: TGTGCCAGCAGTTACGACGGACAGGGTCGTGGCTACACCTTC. As protein: CASSYDGQGRGYTF.